The 4 T cell receptor beta chains listed next were all sequenced from one sample in a study of shared clonotypes between healthy human individuals. Only in-frame clones appear in the TCRdb table, and some are missing; sequencing was by immunoSEQ multiplex PCR. Of 2.5 million or so clones in the sample, roughly 92% were seen once. The sequenced sample consisted of naive CD4+ T cells sorted from blood. Regarding subset: CD45RA+ positively selected. The receptors here all came from a man between 18 and 29 years old in good health.

The rearrangement joins TRBV6-6 to TRBJ2-1; 7 bases align to TRBD1. Germline CDR1 and CDR2: MNHNY and SVGAGI (reference sequence). J was trimmed by 0 bases and V by 4 bases; bases with no gene match: 3. CDR3 length equals 15 residues. As DNA, the CDR3 is TGTGCCAGCAGTTCAGGGACAGCCTCCTACAATGAGCAGTTCTTC. Its protein is CASSSGTASYNEQFF.

The rearrangement joins TRBV5-4 to TRBJ1-2; 7 bases are shared with TRBD1. V dropped 10 bases and J dropped 8; count of bases not matched to a gene: 17. Germline CDR1 is SGHNT and CDR2 is YYREEE (reference sequence). The CDR3 totals 14 residues. DNA for the CDR3: TGTGCCTCGTGCTGGAGAGGGACAGACGGAGGCTACACCTTC. Translated: CASCWRGTDGGYTF.

The gene calls are TRBV6-5 and TRBJ2-1, with TRBD2 identical over 8 bases. V lost 11 bases and J lost 6; bases outside the gene matches: 15. The germline V gene encodes CDR1 MNHEY and CDR2 SVGAGI. This CDR3 region has 15 residues. DNA for the CDR3: TGTGCCGTAATGGGTGCGGGAGGTGGGTCCAATGAGCAGTTCTTC. Protein: CAVMGAGGGSNEQFF.

J is TRBJ1-6 and V is TRBV19, with D maybe TRBD1 (5 bases). Trimming cost V 1 base and J 9 bases, with 13 bases left between them. The CDR3 runs 15 residues. Germline V lookup: CDR1 LNHDA, CDR2 SQIVND (reference sequence). CDR3 in amino acids: CASSIGGGPSSPLHF. CDR3 DNA: TGTGCCAGTAGTATAGGGGGGGGTCCGAGTTCACCCCTCCACTTT.